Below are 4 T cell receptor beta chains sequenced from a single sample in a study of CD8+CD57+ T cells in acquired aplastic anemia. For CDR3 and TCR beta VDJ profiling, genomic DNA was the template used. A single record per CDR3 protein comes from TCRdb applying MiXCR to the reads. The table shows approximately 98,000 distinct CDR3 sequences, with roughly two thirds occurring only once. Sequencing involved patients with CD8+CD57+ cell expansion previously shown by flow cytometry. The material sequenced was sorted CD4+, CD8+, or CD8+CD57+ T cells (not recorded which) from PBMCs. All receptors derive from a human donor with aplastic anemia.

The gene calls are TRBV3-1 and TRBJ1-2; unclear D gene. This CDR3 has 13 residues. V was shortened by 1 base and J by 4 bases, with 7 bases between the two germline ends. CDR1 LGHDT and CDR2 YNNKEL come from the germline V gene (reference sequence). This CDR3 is CASSQGEFYGYTF. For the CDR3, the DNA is TGTGCCAGCAGCCAAGGGGAATTCTATGGCTACACCTTC.

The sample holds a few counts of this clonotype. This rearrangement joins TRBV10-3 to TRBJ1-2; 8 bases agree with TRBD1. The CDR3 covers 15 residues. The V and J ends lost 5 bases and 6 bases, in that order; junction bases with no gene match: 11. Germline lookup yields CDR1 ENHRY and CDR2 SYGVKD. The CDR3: CAISHSPGQVDGYTF. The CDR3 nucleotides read TGTGCCATCAGTCACTCACCGGGACAGGTGGATGGCTACACCTTC.

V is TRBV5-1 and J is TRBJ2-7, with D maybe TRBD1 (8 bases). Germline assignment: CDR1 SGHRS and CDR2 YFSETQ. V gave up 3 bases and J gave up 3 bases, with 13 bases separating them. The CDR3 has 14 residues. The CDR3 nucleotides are TGCGCCAGCAGCTCACAGGGGGAGGGCTACGAGCAGTACTTC. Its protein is CASSSQGEGYEQYF.

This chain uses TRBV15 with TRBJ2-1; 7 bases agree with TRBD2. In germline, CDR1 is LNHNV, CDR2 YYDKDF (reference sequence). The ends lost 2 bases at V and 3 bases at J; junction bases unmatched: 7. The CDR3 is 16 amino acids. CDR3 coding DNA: TGTGCCACCAGCAGATCGAGCGGGAACCTCTACAATGAGCAGTTCTTC. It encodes CATSRSSGNLYNEQFF.